This T cell receptor (beta chain) was recovered during a study of shared clonotypes between healthy human individuals. As for the study in general: CD4 naive and CD4 memory each took three plates per donor, while CD8 naive took two and CD8 memory one.

Note on this clone: The antigen is unknown.

The trim removed 5 bases at V and 12 bases at J, leaving 3 bases unmatched. The CDR3 has 10 residues. Germline-derived CDR1 and CDR2 are MDHEN and SYDVKM. Healthy HIV-negative adults without recent acute infections or vaccinations served as donors. CD45RA-negative memory and CD45RA+ naive subsets were split from the CD4+ cells. Broader study findings: In general, naive subsets displayed greater estimated richness than memory subsets did.

Repertoires were generated with immunoSEQ multiplex PCR, while TCRdb's copy carries only in-frame clones and drops some. Here the sample spans roughly 700,000 clones, 74% being singletons. The sequence was obtained from a woman aged 25 to 39 in good health. The specimen was memory CD4+ T cells sorted from blood. Stated subset: CD45RA-negative fraction. V gene TRBV28 combines with J gene TRBJ2-5; 7 bases line up with TRBD2. The CDR3 DNA reads as TGTGCCAGCAGTCTAGCGGAGGAGTACTTC. This translates into CASSLAEEYF. Full variable domain (missing parts from reference TRBV28 and TRBJ2-5): DVKVTQSSRYLVKRTGEKVFLECVQDMDHENMFWYRQDPGLGLRLIYFSYDVKMKEKGDIPEGYSVSREKKERFSLILESASTNQTSMYLCASSLAEEYFGPGTRLLVL.